These 10 T cell receptor beta chains came from one sample sequenced in a study of cytomegalovirus exposure and HLA in healthy donors. Use of 60 Vbeta and 13 Jbeta primers characterized the PCR. Only in-frame clones appear in the TCRdb table, and some are missing; sequencing was by immunoSEQ multiplex PCR. Here the sample spans 170,000 or so clones, 80% being singletons. Sequencing was carried out using PBMCs. These receptors originate from a boy younger than 18 in good health and CMV-seronegative.

This chain connects TRBV2 to TRBJ2-5, with TRBD1 matching over 8 bases. The germline gives CDR1 SNHLY, CDR2 FYNNEI. The CDR3 spans 17 residues. Trimming took 4 bases from V and 1 from J; bases not matched to a gene: 11. The CDR3 loop is CASSVTGVRGTQETQYF. As DNA, the CDR3 is TGTGCCAGCAGTGTGACAGGGGTACGTGGTACCCAAGAGACCCAGTACTTC.

The gene calls are TRBV30 and TRBJ1-1; D not certain. The length of the CDR3 is 13 residues. V lost 7 bases, J lost 0 bases, and 12 bases lay in between. Germline loops: CDR1 GTSNPN, CDR2 SVGIG (reference sequence). CDR3 nucleotide sequence: TGTGCCTTACAGAAGCTCATGAACACTGAAGCTTTCTTT. It is translated as CALQKLMNTEAFF. The variable domain in full, with the rest retrieved from reference TRBV30 and TRBJ1-1, is SQTIHQWPATLVQPVGSPLSLECTVEGTSNPNLYWYRQAAGRGLQLLFYSVGIGQISSEVPQNLSASRPQDRQFILSSKKLLLSDSGFYLCALQKLMNTEAFFGQGTRLTVV.

This clone was detected a few times. The chain is built from TRBV5-8 and TRBJ1-2, with TRBD1 matching 8 bases. Per germline, CDR1 SGHTS and CDR2 YDEGEE. This CDR3 contains 16 residues. V lost 0 bases and J lost 4; bases outside the gene matches: 8. The CDR3 DNA reads as TGTGCCAGCAGCTTGGTCGGACAGGGAAGACGCTATGGCTACACCTTC. Its translation: CASSLVGQGRRYGYTF.

The J gene is TRBJ2-7, the V gene TRBV19; 8 positions match TRBD2. V shed 5 bases, J shed 6 bases, and the junction held 9 bases outside the gene matches. Germline-derived CDR1 and CDR2 are LNHDA and SQIVND (reference sequence). The CDR3 consists of 14 residues. The CDR3 sequence: CASSPGGGLGEQYF. The CDR3 DNA follows: TGTGCCAGTAGTCCCGGGGGGGGCTTAGGCGAGCAGTACTTC.

This chain links TRBV9 with TRBJ2-5, with TRBD1 matching over 7 bases. This CDR3 region has 14 residues. Germline trimming cut 4 bases from V and 5 bases from J; bases unmatched to any gene: 8. CDR1 SGDLS and CDR2 YYNGEE come from the germline V gene. CDR3 region: CASSPTTGAETQYF. The CDR3 bases are TGTGCCAGCAGCCCTACCACAGGGGCGGAGACCCAGTACTTC.

This clone was observed a single time. The rearrangement joins TRBV9 to TRBJ1-1; TRBD1 might be the D (5 bases). Trimming cost V 5 bases and J 3 bases, with 11 bases left between them. Germline V gene sequence: CDR1 SGDLS, CDR2 YYNGEE. There are 13 residues in the CDR3. The DNA of the CDR3 is TGTGCCAGCAGTCCCTCGGGGGACACTGAAGCTTTCTTT. Translation gives CASSPSGDTEAFF. Combining the CDR3 with reference TRBV9 and TRBJ1-1 gives the whole variable domain DSGVTQTPKHLITATGQRVTLRCSPRSGDLSVYWYQQSLDQGLQFLIQYYNGEERAKGNILERFSAQQFPDLHSELNLSSLELGDSALYFCASSPSGDTEAFFGQGTRLTVV.

The sample holds a few counts of this clone. The chain employs TRBV7-9 and TRBJ1-1; a weak D match, TRBD1 (6 bases). The CDR3 is 16 residues long. CDR1 and CDR2 from the germline V gene are SEHNR and FQNEAQ (reference sequence). The germline V and J ends were trimmed by 8 bases and 3 bases, with 22 bases remaining between them. The CDR3 nucleotides are TGTGCCAGCTCCCCAGGGGAAAGGTGGGCGCACACTGAAGCTTTCTTT. Its protein is CASSPGERWAHTEAFF.

The chain recombines TRBV4-2 with TRBJ1-4; perhaps TRBD1 as D (6 bases). Trimming removed 4 bases at V and 7 bases at J, with 16 bases between. Per the germline V gene, CDR1 is LGHNA and CDR2 is YNFKEQ. The length of the CDR3 is 15 residues. CDR3 nucleotide sequence: TGTGCCAGCAGCCTCCTTGGTCAGGGGAGTGAAAAACTGTTTTTT. This gives the protein CASSLLGQGSEKLFF.

The J gene is TRBJ2-6, the V gene TRBV30; TRBD1 matches 7 bases. This CDR3 spans 15 amino acids. Germline trimming cut 5 bases from V and 0 bases from J; bases unmatched to any gene: 4. Germline CDR1 GTSNPN, CDR2 SVGIG (reference sequence). CDR3 sequence reads: CAWDSGGSGANVLTF. For the CDR3, the DNA is TGTGCCTGGGATTCAGGGGGCTCTGGGGCCAACGTCCTGACTTTC.

The chain joins TRBV15 to TRBJ2-7; a possible D gene is TRBD2 (6 bases). The V end lost 2 bases, the J end lost 4 bases, and 15 bases lay between the germline ends. The length of the CDR3 is 15 residues. CDR1 is LNHNV, CDR2 YYDKDF, per germline (reference sequence). This CDR3 reads CATSRQLALPYEQYF. CDR3 DNA: TGTGCCACCAGCAGACAACTAGCTCTCCCGTACGAGCAGTACTTC.